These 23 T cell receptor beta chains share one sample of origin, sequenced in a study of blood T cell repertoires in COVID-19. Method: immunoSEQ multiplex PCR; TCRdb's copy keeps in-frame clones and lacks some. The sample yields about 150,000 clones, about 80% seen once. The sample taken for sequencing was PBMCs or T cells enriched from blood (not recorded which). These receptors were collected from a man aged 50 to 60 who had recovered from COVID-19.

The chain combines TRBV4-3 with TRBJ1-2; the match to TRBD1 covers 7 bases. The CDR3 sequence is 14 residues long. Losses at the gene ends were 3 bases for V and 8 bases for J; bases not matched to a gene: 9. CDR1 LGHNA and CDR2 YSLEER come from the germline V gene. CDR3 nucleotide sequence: TGCGCCAGCAGCCACGGACAGGCCCAGGGAGGCTACACCTTC. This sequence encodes CASSHGQAQGGYTF.

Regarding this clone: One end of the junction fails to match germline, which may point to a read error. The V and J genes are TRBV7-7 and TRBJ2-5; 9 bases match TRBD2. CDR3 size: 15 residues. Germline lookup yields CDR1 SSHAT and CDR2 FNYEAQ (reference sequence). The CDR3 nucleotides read TGTGCTAGCAGCTTGGAGCGGGGGGCCTGGGAGACCCAGTACTTC. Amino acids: CASSLERGAWETQYF.

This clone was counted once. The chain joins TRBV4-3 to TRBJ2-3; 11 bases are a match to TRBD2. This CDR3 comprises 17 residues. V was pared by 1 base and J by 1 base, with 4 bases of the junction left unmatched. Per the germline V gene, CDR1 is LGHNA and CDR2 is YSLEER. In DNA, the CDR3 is TGCGCCAGCAGCCAAGGACTAGCGGGGACGGGCACAGATACGCAGTATTTT. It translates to CASSQGLAGTGTDTQYF.

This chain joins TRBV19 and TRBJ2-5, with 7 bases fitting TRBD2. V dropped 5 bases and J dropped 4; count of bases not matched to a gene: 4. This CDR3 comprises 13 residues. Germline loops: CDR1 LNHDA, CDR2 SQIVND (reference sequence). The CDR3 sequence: CASSSAGRETQYF. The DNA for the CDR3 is TGTGCCAGTAGTTCAGCGGGGAGAGAGACCCAGTACTTC. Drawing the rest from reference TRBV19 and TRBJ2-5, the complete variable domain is DGGITQSPKYLFRKEGQNVTLSCEQNLNHDAMYWYRQDPGQGLRLIYYSQIVNDFQKGDIAEGYSVSREKKESFPLTVTSAQKNPTAFYLCASSSAGRETQYFGPGTRLLVL.

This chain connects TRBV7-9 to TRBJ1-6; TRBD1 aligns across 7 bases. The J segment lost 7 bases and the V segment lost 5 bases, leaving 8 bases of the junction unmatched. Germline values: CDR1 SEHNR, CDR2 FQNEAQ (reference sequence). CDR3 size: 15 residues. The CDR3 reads CASSPRDSRNSPLHF. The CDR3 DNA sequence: TGTGCCAGCAGCCCAAGGGACAGTAGGAATTCACCCCTCCACTTT.

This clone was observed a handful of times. The CDR3 coding sequence is TGCGCCAGCAGTGGGGCAGGTCAAAAAGAGACCCAGTACTTC. It codes for CASSGAGQKETQYF. The chain carries TRBV5-1 and TRBJ2-5; D possibly corresponds to TRBD1 (5 bases). CDR1 and CDR2 from the germline V gene are SGHRS and YFSETQ. The CDR3 extends over 14 amino acids. Trimming pared 5 bases from V and 3 bases from J, leaving 14 bases between.

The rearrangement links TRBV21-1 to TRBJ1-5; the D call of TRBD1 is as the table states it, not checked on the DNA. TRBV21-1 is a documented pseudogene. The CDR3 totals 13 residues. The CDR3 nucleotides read TGTGCCAGCACCGACAGGGCGGGACAGCCCCAGCATTTT. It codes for CASTDRAGQPQHF.

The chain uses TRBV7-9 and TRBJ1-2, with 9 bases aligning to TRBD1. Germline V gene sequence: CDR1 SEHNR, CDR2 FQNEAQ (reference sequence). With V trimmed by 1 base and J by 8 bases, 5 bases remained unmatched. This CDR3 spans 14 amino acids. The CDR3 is CASSLGDREYGYTF. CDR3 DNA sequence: TGTGCCAGCAGCTTAGGGGACAGGGAGTACGGCTACACCTTC.

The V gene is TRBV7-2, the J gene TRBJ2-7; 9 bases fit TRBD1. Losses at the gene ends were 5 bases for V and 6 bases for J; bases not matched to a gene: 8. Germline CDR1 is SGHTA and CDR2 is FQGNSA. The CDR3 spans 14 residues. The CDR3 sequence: CASSLGQGIPEQYF. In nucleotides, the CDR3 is TGTGCCAGCAGCCTGGGACAGGGAATTCCCGAGCAGTACTTC.

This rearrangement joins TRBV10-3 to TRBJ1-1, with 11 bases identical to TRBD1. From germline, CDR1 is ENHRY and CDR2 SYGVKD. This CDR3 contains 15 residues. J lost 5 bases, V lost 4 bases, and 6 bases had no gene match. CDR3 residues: CAISGGQGEGTEAFF. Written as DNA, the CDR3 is TGTGCCATCAGTGGGGGACAGGGGGAAGGGACTGAAGCTTTCTTT.

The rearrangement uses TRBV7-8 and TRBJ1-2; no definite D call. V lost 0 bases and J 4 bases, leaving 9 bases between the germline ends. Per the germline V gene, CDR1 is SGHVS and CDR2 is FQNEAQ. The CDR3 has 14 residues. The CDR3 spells CASSLASAGYGYTF. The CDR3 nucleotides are TGTGCCAGCAGCTTAGCTAGCGCCGGCTATGGCTACACCTTC.

The CDR3 sequence: CASRRQGVDSPLHF. In nucleotides, the CDR3 is TGTGCCAGCAGGCGGCAGGGTGTCGATTCACCCCTCCACTTT. The chain carries TRBV2 and TRBJ1-6; TRBD1 is a possible D gene (5 bases). The germline V gene encodes CDR1 SNHLY and CDR2 FYNNEI. This CDR3 region has 14 residues. V was pared by 6 bases and J by 8 bases, with 14 bases between. The full variable domain, with the rest looked up from reference TRBV2 and TRBJ1-6, is EPEVTQTPSHQVTQMGQEVILRCVPISNHLYFYWYRQILGQKVEFLVSFYNNEISEKSEIFDDQFSVERPDGSNFTLKIRSTKLEDSAMYFCASRRQGVDSPLHFGNGTRLTVT.

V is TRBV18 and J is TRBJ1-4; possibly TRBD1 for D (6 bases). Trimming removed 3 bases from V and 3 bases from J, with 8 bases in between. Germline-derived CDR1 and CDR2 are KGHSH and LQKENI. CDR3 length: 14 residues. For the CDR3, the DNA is TGTGCCAGCTCACCGGGACACTCTAATGAAAAACTGTTTTTT. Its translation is CASSPGHSNEKLFF.

The DNA of the CDR3 is TGTGCCAGCAGTCGCGACGGAGCTGGGGCCAACGTCCTGACTTTC. This translates into CASSRDGAGANVLTF. This chain joins TRBV6-5 and TRBJ2-6; D is undetermined. The V gene lost 5 bases and the J gene lost 2 bases, with 10 bases spanning the gap. Germline V gene lookup returns CDR1 MNHEY and CDR2 SVGAGI. The CDR3 length is 15 residues.

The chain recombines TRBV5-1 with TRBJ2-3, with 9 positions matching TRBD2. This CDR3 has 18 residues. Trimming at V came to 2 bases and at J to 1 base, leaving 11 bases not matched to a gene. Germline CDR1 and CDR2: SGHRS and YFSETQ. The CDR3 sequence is CASSLGSGGLRGTDTQYF. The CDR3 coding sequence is TGCGCCAGCAGCTTAGGTAGCGGGGGACTCCGGGGCACAGATACGCAGTATTTT.

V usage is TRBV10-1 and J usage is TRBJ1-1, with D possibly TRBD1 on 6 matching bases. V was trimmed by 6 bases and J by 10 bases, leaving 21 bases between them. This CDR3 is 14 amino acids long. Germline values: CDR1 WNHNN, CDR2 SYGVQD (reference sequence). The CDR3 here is CASSTGGGAWGAFF. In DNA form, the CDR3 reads TGCGCCAGCAGCACCGGTGGGGGGGCTTGGGGAGCTTTCTTT.

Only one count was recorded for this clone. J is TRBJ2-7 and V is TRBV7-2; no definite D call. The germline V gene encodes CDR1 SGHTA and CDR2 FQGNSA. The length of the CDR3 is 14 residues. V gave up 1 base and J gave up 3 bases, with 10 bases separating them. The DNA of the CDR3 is TGTGCCAGCAGCTTAGAGGTAGGAGACTACGAGCAGTACTTC. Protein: CASSLEVGDYEQYF.

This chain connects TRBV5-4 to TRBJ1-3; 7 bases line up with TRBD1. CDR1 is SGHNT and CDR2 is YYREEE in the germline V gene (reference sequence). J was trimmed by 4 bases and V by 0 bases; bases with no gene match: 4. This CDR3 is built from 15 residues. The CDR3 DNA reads TGTGCCAGCAGCTTGGAGGGGGCTGCCGGAAACACCATATATTTT. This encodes CASSLEGAAGNTIYF.

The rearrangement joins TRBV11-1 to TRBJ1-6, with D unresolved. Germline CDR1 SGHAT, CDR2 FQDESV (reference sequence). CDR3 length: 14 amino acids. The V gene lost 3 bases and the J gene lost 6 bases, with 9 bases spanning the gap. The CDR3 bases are TGTGCCAGCAGCTTGGTCCAGGCTAATTCACCCCTCCACTTT. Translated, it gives CASSLVQANSPLHF.

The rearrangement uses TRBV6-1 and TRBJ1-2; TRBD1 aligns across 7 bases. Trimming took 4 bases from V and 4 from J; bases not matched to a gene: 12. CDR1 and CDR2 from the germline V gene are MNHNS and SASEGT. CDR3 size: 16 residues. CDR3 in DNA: TGTGCCAGCAGTGCGACCGGGACAGCTAGGGGCTATGGCTACACCTTC. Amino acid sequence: CASSATGTARGYGYTF.

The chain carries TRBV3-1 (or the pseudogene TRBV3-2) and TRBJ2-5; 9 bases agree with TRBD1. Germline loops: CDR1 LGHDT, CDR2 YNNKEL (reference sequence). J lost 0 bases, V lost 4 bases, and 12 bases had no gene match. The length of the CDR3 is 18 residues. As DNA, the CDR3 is TGTGCCAGCAGCCGTGGGACAGGGTCTACTACGTACCAAGAGACCCAGTACTTC. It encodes CASSRGTGSTTYQETQYF.

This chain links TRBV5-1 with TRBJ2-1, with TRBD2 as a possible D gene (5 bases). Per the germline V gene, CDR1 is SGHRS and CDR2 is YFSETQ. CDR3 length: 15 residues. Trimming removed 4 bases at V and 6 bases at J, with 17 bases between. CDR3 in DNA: TGCGCCAGCAGCCCGGACGGAGGTCCTGTCAATGAGCAGTTCTTC. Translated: CASSPDGGPVNEQFF.

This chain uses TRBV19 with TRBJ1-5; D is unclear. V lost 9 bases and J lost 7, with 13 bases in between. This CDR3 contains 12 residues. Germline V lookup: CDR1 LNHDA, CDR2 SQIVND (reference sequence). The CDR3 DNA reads TGTGCCAGAGACCTTTGGGAGCAGCCCCAGCATTTT. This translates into CARDLWEQPQHF. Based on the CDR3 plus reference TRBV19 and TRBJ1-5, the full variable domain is DGGITQSPKYLFRKEGQNVTLSCEQNLNHDAMYWYRQDPGQGLRLIYYSQIVNDFQKGDIAEGYSVSREKKESFPLTVTSAQKNPTAFYLCARDLWEQPQHFGDGTRLSIL.